The 27 T cell receptor beta chains in this list originate from one sample, sequenced in a study of identical twins (dated by TCRdb to 2016 to 2017). The library came from 5' RACE. The sequencing machine was an Illumina HiSeq 2000. The public reads were reanalyzed by TCRdb: fastp trimming at Q25, MiXCR alignment, in-frame beta chains only. Rows with one shared CDR3 protein collapse into an entry with the most common genes and DNA. This sample lists a few hundred thousand distinct CDR3 sequences; less than 20% were detected once. The ten most abundant clones make up 9% to 15% of the sample. The specimen was naive T cells sorted from blood. Per the publication, the cell subset or site label means: cells isolated with a human naive T-cell isolation kit. All receptors come from a man aged 50-60 years in good health.

The rearrangement uses TRBV12-3 or TRBV12-4 and TRBJ1-2, with D perhaps TRBD1 (5 bases). Trimming stripped 6 bases from V and 7 bases from J, with 9 bases between. CDR3 length: 11 residues. The CDR3 sequence is CASRRGGGYTF. CDR3 nucleotides: TGTGCCAGCAGACGGGGGGGTGGCTACACCTTC.

At least ten counts were recorded for this clonotype. The chain carries TRBV30 and TRBJ2-7; TRBD2 is a possible D gene (6 bases). Trimming removed 1 base from V and 0 bases from J, with 13 bases in between. Germline values: CDR1 GTSNPN, CDR2 SVGIG (reference sequence). CDR3 length: 15 residues. The CDR3 here is CAWSAETGSSYEQYF. CDR3 in DNA: TGTGCCTGGAGTGCAGAAACCGGGAGCTCCTACGAGCAGTACTTC. Drawing the rest from reference TRBV30 and TRBJ2-7, the complete variable domain is SQTIHQWPATLVQPVGSPLSLECTVEGTSNPNLYWYRQAAGRGLQLLFYSVGIGQISSEVPQNLSASRPQDRQFILSSKKLLLSDSGFYLCAWSAETGSSYEQYFGPGTRLTVT.

This clonotype was counted a few times. This chain uses TRBV7-2 with TRBJ2-5, with TRBD2 as a possible D gene (6 bases). CDR3 size: 15 residues. In germline, CDR1 is SGHTA, CDR2 FQGNSA. The ends were cut back, 1 base at V and 4 bases at J, with 13 bases in the middle. The CDR3, as DNA: TGTGCCAGCAGCTTAGTCCCCCAGGGAGGAGAGACCCAGTACTTC. Translating gives CASSLVPQGGETQYF.

Regarding this clonotype: Given a much more abundant clone one base away, this may be a read error. This sequence joins TRBV6-2 or TRBV6-3 and TRBJ2-5, with D perhaps TRBD1 or TRBD2 (5 bases each). Germline CDR1 reads MNHEY; CDR2 reads SVGEGT. CDR3 length: 12 residues. The CDR3 here is CASSYPLGTQNF. The CDR3 bases are TGTGCCAGCAGCTATCCGCTGGGGACCCAGAACTTC.

This clonotype showed up many times. The chain joins TRBV14 to TRBJ1-5; D gene ambiguous. The CDR3 is 13 residues long. Trimming took 1 base from V and 4 from J, leaving 5 bases between them. From germline, CDR1 is SGHDN and CDR2 FVKESK. This CDR3 reads CASSQGPNQPQHF. CDR3 coding DNA: TGTGCCAGCAGCCAAGGGCCAAATCAGCCCCAGCATTTT.

This clonotype was detected only a few times. The chain has TRBV4-3 and TRBJ2-6; the D is unclear. V was clipped by 1 base and J by 0 bases, with 7 bases between them. CDR3 length equals 16 residues. Germline V gene sequence: CDR1 LGHNA, CDR2 YSLEER. CDR3 sequence reads: CASSQVPLSGANVLTF. The CDR3 DNA reads TGCGCCAGCAGCCAAGTCCCTCTCTCTGGGGCCAACGTCCTGACTTTC.

The gene calls are TRBV6-1 and TRBJ2-7; unclear D gene. The CDR3 consists of 11 residues. From germline, CDR1 is MNHNS and CDR2 SASEGT. With 10 bases removed from V and 1 base from J, the gap between germline ends came to 8 bases. CDR3 in DNA: TGTGCCATCTTGGGGTCCTACGAGCAGTACTTC. Residues: CAILGSYEQYF.

This clonotype was picked up a small number of times. The chain has TRBV7-2 and TRBJ2-2, with 10 nucleotides matching TRBD2. J lost 4 bases, V lost 5 bases, and 7 bases had no gene match. This CDR3 region has 16 residues. The germline V gene encodes CDR1 SGHTA and CDR2 FQGNSA. Here the CDR3 reads CASSILAGDLTGELFF. The CDR3, as DNA: TGTGCCAGCAGCATCCTAGCGGGGGACCTCACCGGGGAGCTGTTTTTT.

This clonotype was recorded a few times. The rearrangement uses TRBV29-1 and TRBJ2-7; D uncertain. This CDR3 is built from 11 residues. Trimming pared 4 bases from V and 4 bases from J, leaving 8 bases between. CDR1 is SQVTM, CDR2 ANQGSEA, per germline. The CDR3 DNA reads as TGCAGCGTTGCGGGTCGTTACGAGCAGTACTTC. It translates to CSVAGRYEQYF.

In the case of this clonotype: This could be a read error, since a much larger clone is one nucleotide away. The chain joins TRBV3-1 to TRBJ1-1, with a tentative D call TRBD1 (6 bases). This CDR3 region has 13 residues. The germline CDR1 and CDR2 sequences are LGHDT and YNNKEL (reference sequence). CDR3: CASRFTWDTQAFF. The CDR3 DNA reads TGTGCCAGCAGGTTTACGTGGGACACTCAAGCTTTCTTT.

This clonotype has more than one count but fewer than ten. J is TRBJ2-2 and V is TRBV12-3 or TRBV12-4; 7 nucleotides line up with TRBD1. The trim removed 1 base at V and 6 bases at J, leaving 5 bases unmatched. This CDR3 has 15 residues. CDR3 in amino acids: CASSLVGGFAGELFF. The CDR3, as DNA: TGTGCCAGCAGTTTAGTAGGGGGCTTCGCCGGGGAGCTGTTTTTT.

This clonotype was counted between two and nine times. The chain carries TRBV5-7 and TRBJ2-3, with D unresolved. TRBV5-7 is recorded as an ORF, its role being uncertain. The CDR3 covers 15 residues. V dropped 2 bases and J dropped 5 bases, with 15 bases sitting between them. CDR3 in DNA: TGTGCCAGCAGCTTCGGATCATCAGAGGAAGATACGCAGTATTTT. It yields the protein CASSFGSSEEDTQYF.

A few counts support this clonotype. The gene calls are TRBV27 and TRBJ2-2; possibly TRBD2 for D (6 bases). Trimming cost V 4 bases and J 5 bases, with 11 bases left between them. CDR1 MNHEY and CDR2 SMNVEV come from the germline V gene (reference sequence). There are 14 residues in the CDR3. This chain's CDR3 is CASSSREFTGELFF. The CDR3 nucleotides read TGTGCCAGCAGTTCACGGGAGTTTACCGGGGAGCTGTTTTTT.

This clonotype was counted between two and nine times. V and J are TRBV4-3 and TRBJ1-1; 8 positions match TRBD1. This CDR3 is 16 amino acids long. Germline V lookup: CDR1 LGHNA, CDR2 YSLEER. The V gene end was trimmed by 4 bases and the J gene end by 2 bases; junction bases not matched to a gene: 9. Here the CDR3 reads CASSPGHRGVNTEAFF. The DNA of the CDR3 is TGCGCCAGCAGCCCCGGGCACAGGGGGGTAAACACTGAAGCTTTCTTT.

This clonotype showed up many times. The chain recombines TRBV29-1 with TRBJ1-5; a possible D gene is TRBD1 (5 bases). This CDR3 comprises 12 residues. Germline lookup yields CDR1 SQVTM and CDR2 ANQGSEA. Deletions cut 4 bases from V and 5 bases from J, with 9 bases between. DNA of the CDR3: TGCAGCGTTGGGGGCGGGGATCAGCCCCAGCATTTT. It codes for CSVGGGDQPQHF.

The chain carries TRBV28 and TRBJ1-1; perhaps TRBD1 as D (6 bases). Trimming pared 2 bases from V and 1 base from J, leaving 17 bases between. The germline gives CDR1 MDHEN, CDR2 SYDVKM. The CDR3 is made up of 17 amino acids. CDR3 protein: CASSLIGRGLTNTEAFF. CDR3 coding DNA: TGTGCCAGCAGTTTAATAGGGCGGGGGCTCACGAACACTGAAGCTTTCTTT.

This clonotype has ten or more counts. The rearrangement joins TRBV27 to TRBJ2-7; 9 nucleotides match TRBD1. Trimming at V came to 5 bases and at J to 3 bases, leaving 5 bases not matched to a gene. Germline CDR1 reads MNHEY; CDR2 reads SMNVEV (reference sequence). The CDR3 contains 14 residues. In nucleotides, the CDR3 is TGTGCCAGCAGTCCTCTGACAGGGGGCTACGAGCAGTACTTC. It translates to CASSPLTGGYEQYF.

There are many counts of this clonotype. CDR3 protein: CASSLAARRETQYF. CDR3 bases: TGTGCCAGCAGCTTAGCTGCCCGCAGGGAGACCCAGTACTTC. The chain couples TRBV7-9 to TRBJ2-5; D ambiguous. The CDR3 is made up of 14 amino acids. The germline V gene encodes CDR1 SEHNR and CDR2 FQNEAQ (reference sequence). V was pared by 0 bases and J by 5 bases, with 10 bases between. Filled out from reference TRBV7-9 and TRBJ2-5, the complete variable domain reads DTGVSQNPRHKITKRGQNVTFRCDPISEHNRLYWYRQTLGQGPEFLTYFQNEAQLEKSRLLSDRFSAERPKGSFSTLEIQRTEQGDSAMYLCASSLAARRETQYFGPGTRLLVL.

The chain uses TRBV4-3 and TRBJ2-1; D possibly corresponds to TRBD2 (5 bases). V was clipped by 3 bases and J by 8 bases, with 32 bases between them. The CDR3 sequence is 20 residues long. CDR1 is LGHNA and CDR2 is YSLEER in the germline V gene. The CDR3 here is CASSHKPPGTGIPRRDEQFF. CDR3 in DNA: TGCGCCAGCAGCCACAAACCCCCGGGCACCGGGATCCCCCGGCGGGATGAGCAGTTCTTC.

This clonotype was seen more than once but under ten times. This chain links TRBV15 with TRBJ2-5; 9 nucleotides match TRBD1. CDR1 and CDR2 (germline): LNHNV, YYDKDF (reference sequence). V lost 2 bases to trimming and J lost 2 bases; unmatched junction nucleotides: 6. The length of the CDR3 is 16 residues. CDR3 coding DNA: TGTGCCACCAGCAGAAGGAGACAGGGGGTTCAAGAGACCCAGTACTTC. Translating gives CATSRRRQGVQETQYF. Full variable domain (outside the CDR3, taken from reference TRBV15 and TRBJ2-5): DAMVIQNPRYQVTQFGKPVTLSCSQTLNHNVMYWYQQKSSQAPKLLFHYYDKDFNNEADTPDNFQSRRPNTSFCFLDIRSPGLGDTAMYLCATSRRRQGVQETQYFGPGTRLLVL.

This rearrangement joins TRBV10-3 to TRBJ2-3; D may be TRBD1 or TRBD2 (6 bases each). Germline values: CDR1 ENHRY, CDR2 SYGVKD. CDR3 size: 17 residues. Deletions cut 3 bases from V and 3 bases from J, with 19 bases between. CDR3 in DNA: TGTGCCATCAGTGATCCCCTAGGGGGAGGTGGGACAGATACGCAGTATTTT. Residues: CAISDPLGGGGTDTQYF.

The chain combines TRBV6-1 with TRBJ1-3, with D perhaps matching TRBD1 (5 bases). Trimming cost V 5 bases and J 0 bases, with 14 bases left between them. CDR3 length equals 16 residues. From germline, CDR1 is MNHNS and CDR2 SASEGT. CDR3 sequence reads: CASSRTGINSGNTIYF. As DNA, the CDR3 is TGTGCCAGCAGTCGAACAGGCATAAACTCTGGAAACACCATATATTTT.

V gene TRBV29-1 combines with J gene TRBJ2-3; possibly TRBD2 for D (6 bases). Trimming shortened V by 6 bases and J by 1 base, and 17 bases separated the two germline ends. There are 15 residues in the CDR3. CDR1 and CDR2 (germline): SQVTM, ANQGSEA. The CDR3 region is CSVGPPGGGTDTQYF. Here the CDR3 DNA reads TGCAGCGTAGGACCCCCCGGGGGTGGCACAGATACGCAGTATTTT.

This clonotype was recorded many times. The V and J genes are TRBV9 and TRBJ2-7, with 7 bases matching TRBD2. Germline lookup yields CDR1 SGDLS and CDR2 YYNGEE. Trimming cost V 0 bases and J 6 bases; bases outside gene matches: 9. The CDR3 spans 15 residues. The CDR3 here is CASSVGMGGMGEQYF. The CDR3 nucleotides are TGTGCCAGCAGCGTAGGGATGGGGGGGATGGGCGAGCAGTACTTC.

The chain recombines TRBV9 with TRBJ1-4; tentatively, D is TRBD1 (5 bases). Per germline, CDR1 SGDLS and CDR2 YYNGEE. V lost 2 bases to trimming and J lost 3 bases, with 8 bases between them. The CDR3 spans 14 residues. For the CDR3, the DNA is TGTGCCAGCAGCGTTGACAGCTCTAATGAAAAACTGTTTTTT. Translating it yields CASSVDSSNEKLFF.

The rearrangement joins TRBV28 to TRBJ2-7; TRBD1 matches 7 bases. The V gene end was trimmed by 3 bases and the J gene end by 3 bases; junction bases not matched to a gene: 11. The germline CDR1 and CDR2 sequences are MDHEN and SYDVKM. This CDR3 is 16 amino acids long. The CDR3 bases are TGTGCCAGCAGTTTTCTCTTAGTGACAGGGTTCTACGAGCAGTACTTC. Protein sequence: CASSFLLVTGFYEQYF.

This clonotype was detected a few times. CDR3 region: CSARVTGVKTGELFF. The CDR3 nucleotides read TGCAGTGCTAGAGTGACAGGAGTAAAAACCGGGGAGCTGTTTTTT. The V and J genes are TRBV20-1 and TRBJ2-2, with TRBD1 as a possible D gene (6 bases). The length of the CDR3 is 15 residues. The V and J ends lost 1 base and 5 bases respectively, with 14 bases between them. Germline V gene lookup returns CDR1 DFQATT and CDR2 SNEGSKA (reference sequence).